The 20 T cell receptor beta chains reported below all come from one sample, sequenced in a study of cytomegalovirus exposure and HLA in healthy donors. A multiplex PCR was run with 60 Vbeta primers and 13 Jbeta primers. Profiled with immunoSEQ multiplex PCR; TCRdb holds only in-frame clones, not every one. The sample holds approximately 150,000 clones; 80% to 85% are singletons and the top ten take 2.9%. The sequencing input was PBMCs. The receptors here all came from a woman aged 25-40 years in good health and CMV-seronegative.

Points on this clone: Germline and junction disagree at one end, which may indicate a read error. V and J are TRBV7-9 and TRBJ1-1; 7 bases align to TRBD1. CDR1 SEHNR and CDR2 FQNEAQ come from the germline V gene (reference sequence). The CDR3 extends over 14 amino acids. The CDR3 DNA follows: TGTTCCAGCAGCCTGGGACAGTTGAACACTGAAGCTTTCTTT. It encodes CSSSLGQLNTEAFF.

This chain uses TRBV5-4 with TRBJ2-1, with 11 bases aligning to TRBD2. The length of the CDR3 is 15 residues. Germline CDR1 SGHNT, CDR2 YYREEE (reference sequence). V lost 5 bases and J lost 6; bases outside the gene matches: 7. In DNA form, the CDR3 reads TGTGCCAGCAGGGAAACTAGCGGGAGCGGCAATGAGCAGTTCTTC. Protein sequence: CASRETSGSGNEQFF.

The V and J genes are TRBV4-1 and TRBJ1-2; 10 bases align to TRBD1. Per the germline V gene, CDR1 is MGHRA and CDR2 is YSYEKL. After removal of 1 base from V and 5 bases from J, the junction contained 4 bases not matched to a gene. The CDR3 length is 15 residues. CDR3 amino acids: CASSQGQGAAYGYTF. In DNA form, the CDR3 reads TGCGCCAGCAGCCAAGGACAGGGGGCGGCATATGGCTACACCTTC.

The CDR3 here is CASSLLGGQGNTDTQYF. CDR3 nucleotides: TGTGCCAGCAGCTTACTAGGCGGACAGGGCAACACAGATACGCAGTATTTT. V usage is TRBV7-9 and J usage is TRBJ2-3; 8 bases are a match to TRBD1. The trim removed 2 bases at V and 2 bases at J, leaving 9 bases unmatched. Per germline, CDR1 SEHNR and CDR2 FQNEAQ (reference sequence). There are 17 residues in the CDR3. Using reference TRBV7-9 and TRBJ2-3 for the parts outside the CDR3, the full variable domain is DTGVSQNPRHKITKRGQNVTFRCDPISEHNRLYWYRQTLGQGPEFLTYFQNEAQLEKSRLLSDRFSAERPKGSFSTLEIQRTEQGDSAMYLCASSLLGGQGNTDTQYFGPGTRLTVL.

This chain connects TRBV18 to TRBJ2-3, with 9 bases lining up with TRBD1. This CDR3 is built from 15 residues. The J segment lost 6 bases and the V segment lost 3 bases, leaving 7 bases of the junction unmatched. Germline V CDR1 and CDR2: KGHSH, LQKENI. CDR3 loop: CASSPNRGPRDTQYF. In nucleotides, the CDR3 is TGTGCCAGCTCACCCAACAGGGGGCCTAGGGATACGCAGTATTTT.

The gene calls are TRBV4-1 and TRBJ1-1, with a weak D call TRBD1 (5 bases). CDR1 and CDR2 (germline): MGHRA, YSYEKL. Trimming pared 4 bases from V and 8 bases from J, leaving 23 bases between. This CDR3 contains 16 residues. CDR3 region: CASSPIVGQPKGEAFF. The CDR3 coding sequence is TGCGCCAGCAGCCCAATTGTAGGCCAGCCCAAGGGGGAAGCTTTCTTT.

This chain uses TRBV6-1 with TRBJ1-5, with TRBD1 identical over 7 bases. Germline trimming cut 0 bases from V and 0 bases from J; bases unmatched to any gene: 8. This CDR3 region has 18 residues. The germline gives CDR1 MNHNS, CDR2 SASEGT. The CDR3 loop reads CASSEAGTAYYSNQPQHF. The CDR3 region has the DNA TGTGCCAGCAGTGAAGCGGGGACAGCGTATTATAGCAATCAGCCCCAGCATTTT.

The genes are TRBV4-2 and TRBJ2-1, with 9 nucleotides matching TRBD2. The germline gives CDR1 LGHNA, CDR2 YNFKEQ. V lost 4 bases and J lost 7; bases outside the gene matches: 5. The CDR3 extends over 14 amino acids. CDR3 sequence reads: CASSLAGLANEQFF. The DNA for the CDR3 is TGTGCCAGCAGCCTTGCGGGACTAGCAAATGAGCAGTTCTTC.

V gene TRBV7-2 combines with J gene TRBJ2-1, with 11 positions matching TRBD2. CDR3 length: 15 amino acids. Germline loops: CDR1 SGHTA, CDR2 FQGNSA. The V segment lost 1 base and the J segment 8 bases; nucleotides outside the gene matches: 4. Written as DNA, the CDR3 is TGTGCCAGCAGCTTAGGGCTAGCGGGAGGATATGAGCAGTTCTTC. Translated: CASSLGLAGGYEQFF.

This chain joins TRBV30 and TRBJ1-3; the D is unclear. V was trimmed by 2 bases and J by 0 bases, leaving 5 bases between them. This CDR3 is built from 13 residues. Germline V lookup: CDR1 GTSNPN, CDR2 SVGIG (reference sequence). The CDR3 nucleotides are TGTGCCTGGAGTACGAGCTCTGGAAACACCATATATTTT. As protein: CAWSTSSGNTIYF.

V and J are TRBV7-2 and TRBJ1-6; D not resolved. V lost 5 bases and J lost 0, with 8 bases in between. Germline lookup yields CDR1 SGHTA and CDR2 FQGNSA. The CDR3 sequence is 15 residues long. CDR3 sequence (DNA): TGTGCCAGCAGCCCGTCCAGCTCCTATAATTCACCCCTCCACTTT. Amino acid sequence: CASSPSSSYNSPLHF.

The chain has TRBV27 and TRBJ1-5; 10 bases fit TRBD1. Germline assignment: CDR1 MNHEY and CDR2 SMNVEV (reference sequence). The CDR3 is 15 amino acids. V shed 6 bases, J shed 4 bases, and the junction held 6 bases outside the gene matches. The CDR3 bases are TGTGCCAGCAGGCGGACAGGGGGATGGAATCAGCCCCAGCATTTT. Its protein product is CASRRTGGWNQPQHF.

The gene calls are TRBV27 and TRBJ2-1; 9 bases are a match to TRBD1. Trimming cost V 5 bases and J 8 bases; bases outside gene matches: 7. CDR1 and CDR2 from the germline V gene are MNHEY and SMNVEV (reference sequence). CDR3 size: 14 residues. The CDR3 is CASSNPGQGYEQFF. The CDR3 DNA sequence: TGTGCCAGCAGTAACCCGGGACAGGGCTATGAGCAGTTCTTC.

This chain uses TRBV28 with TRBJ1-3; D may be TRBD1 (5 bases). This CDR3 contains 16 residues. V dropped 5 bases and J dropped 4 bases, with 18 bases sitting between them. CDR1 is MDHEN and CDR2 is SYDVKM in the germline V gene. The CDR3 sequence: CASSPRVPHRGNTIYF. For the CDR3, the DNA is TGTGCCAGCAGTCCCAGGGTCCCCCATAGAGGAAACACCATATATTTT.

The V and J genes are TRBV19 and TRBJ2-7; D may be TRBD1 (5 bases). Germline CDR1 and CDR2: LNHDA and SQIVND (reference sequence). This CDR3 is built from 14 residues. The V end was cut by 5 bases, the J end by 3 bases, with 14 bases between. Written as DNA, the CDR3 is TGTGCCAGTAGTTCGACAGTTCACCGCTACGAGCAGTACTTC. Translation gives CASSSTVHRYEQYF.

J is TRBJ1-5 and V is TRBV4-1, with 12 nucleotides matching TRBD1. Germline V gene data show CDR1 as MGHRA and CDR2 as YSYEKL. V trimming: 4 bases; J trimming: 2 bases; junction bases outside the gene matches: 9. The CDR3 has 18 residues. The DNA of the CDR3 is TGCGCCAGCAGCCGGGGGACAGGGGGCATCTTGGGCAATCAGCCCCAGCATTTT. As protein: CASSRGTGGILGNQPQHF.

V and J are TRBV6-1 and TRBJ2-7; D gene unclear. Trimming removed 4 bases from V and 4 bases from J, with 8 bases in between. CDR1 is MNHNS and CDR2 is SASEGT in the germline V gene. The CDR3 extends over 12 amino acids. The CDR3 nucleotides read TGTGCCAGCAGTGTATTGAGTTACGAGCAGTACTTC. Its protein is CASSVLSYEQYF.

The J gene is TRBJ2-1, the V gene TRBV12-5, with 16 bases that match TRBD2. CDR1 and CDR2 (germline): LGHNT, FRNRAP. The CDR3 contains 17 residues. Trimming at V came to 5 bases and at J to 5 bases, leaving 6 bases not matched to a gene. The CDR3 protein is CASGRGLAGGRDNEQFF. The CDR3 coding sequence is TGTGCTAGTGGTCGGGGACTAGCGGGAGGGCGAGACAATGAGCAGTTCTTC.

The rearrangement uses TRBV6-5 and TRBJ1-2; D not certain. Germline V CDR1 and CDR2: MNHEY, SVGAGI. The CDR3 consists of 13 residues. Trimming removed 5 bases at V and 4 bases at J, with 11 bases between. CDR3 DNA: TGTGCCAGCAGTGCGGGGATTCGCTATGGCTACACCTTC. It encodes CASSAGIRYGYTF.

The chain recombines TRBV6-5 with TRBJ2-5, with D maybe TRBD2 (5 bases). The V gene's germline CDR1 is MNHEY and CDR2 SVGAGI. The CDR3 contains 11 residues. V shed 7 bases and J shed 5 bases, with 8 bases lying between them. For the CDR3, the DNA is TGTGCCAGCAACCGCGGGGAGACCCAGTACTTC. This encodes CASNRGETQYF.